The sequence of this TCR beta chain was determined in a study of shared clonotypes between healthy human individuals. There are 14 residues in the CDR3. Trimming cost V 5 bases and J 6 bases, with 16 bases left between them. Germline values: CDR1 SEHNR, CDR2 FQNEAQ (reference sequence). The repertoire was sequenced with immunoSEQ multiplex PCR; TCRdb's copy has only in-frame clones and lacks some. The data show some 470,000 clones, over 65% seen once. The sample holds one count of this clone. The clonotype comes from a woman in her 40s in good health. Some clones in this sample may be carry-over from other donors' samples. Sequences were obtained from PBMCs. V gene TRBV7-9 combines with J gene TRBJ1-2; no reliable D call. CDR3: CASSPPPAGNGYTF. CDR3 nucleotide sequence: TGTGCCAGCAGCCCACCCCCCGCTGGGAATGGCTACACCTTC.